This passage covers 18 T cell receptor beta chains from one sample sequenced in a study of blood T cells in healthy people across ages. Using a J-beta primer mix together with a sample-barcoded 5' primer, a second PCR was run for roughly 6 to 11 cycles. A single record per CDR3 protein comes from TCRdb applying MiXCR to the 5' RACE reads. The sample has more than 700,000 distinct CDR3 sequences; 50% to 65% are singletons. Sample: blood. These receptors came from an elderly man in good health.

Concerning this clonotype: One end of the junction varies from germline; a read error may be responsible. The J gene is TRBJ1-2, the V gene TRBV7-6; weak D call: TRBD1 (6 bases). The germline V gene encodes CDR1 SGHVS and CDR2 FNYEAQ. The CDR3 has 13 amino acids. The CDR3 bases are TGTGCCAGCAGCTCTCAGGGGTCCTATGACTACACCTTC. Its protein product is CASSSQGSYDYTF.

The chain carries TRBV20-1 and TRBJ2-1; TRBD2 matches at 10 bases. Germline V gene sequence: CDR1 DFQATT, CDR2 SNEGSKA (reference sequence). With V trimmed by 6 bases and J by 13 bases, 6 bases remained unmatched. This CDR3 contains 11 residues. The CDR3 DNA reads as TGCAGTGCCCGGACTAGCGGCCGTCAGTTCTTC. It encodes CSARTSGRQFF.

The chain recombines TRBV20-1 with TRBJ1-5; TRBD1 agrees at 8 bases. Germline V gene lookup returns CDR1 DFQATT and CDR2 SNEGSKA (reference sequence). This CDR3 comprises 14 residues. The junction had 8 bases not matched to a gene; V was cut back by 8 bases and J by 2 bases. CDR3: CSIKTGGGNQPQHF. The CDR3 nucleotides are TGCAGTATTAAAACAGGGGGGGGCAATCAGCCCCAGCATTTT.

The gene calls are TRBV29-1 and TRBJ1-2; TRBD1 matches 8 bases. Trimming cost V 6 bases and J 1 base; bases outside gene matches: 4. This CDR3 has 13 residues. From germline, CDR1 is SQVTM and CDR2 ANQGSEA. As DNA, the CDR3 is TGCAGCGTAAACAGGGGGAGTAACTATGGCTACACCTTC. Its protein is CSVNRGSNYGYTF.

J is TRBJ2-3 and V is TRBV10-1, with a weak D call TRBD2 (5 bases). V was trimmed by 3 bases and J by 2 bases, leaving 12 bases between them. CDR1 WNHNN and CDR2 SYGVQD come from the germline V gene (reference sequence). The CDR3 is made up of 15 amino acids. CDR3 DNA: TGCGCCAGCAGTGAAGTGACGGGGATCACAGATACGCAGTATTTT. Translation gives CASSEVTGITDTQYF.

This clonotype was observed once. The chain employs TRBV5-1 and TRBJ2-3; no firm D call. V was pared by 4 bases and J by 5 bases, with 11 bases between. Germline-derived CDR1 and CDR2 are SGHRS and YFSETQ. This CDR3 contains 13 residues. For the CDR3, the DNA is TGCGCCAGCAGCCCCCAGATCGAAGATACGCAGTATTTT. Its protein is CASSPQIEDTQYF.

For this clonotype: Its ends do not fully match the called genes, so a read error is possible. The chain joins TRBV12-5 to TRBJ2-1; D is uncertain. The CDR3 runs 11 residues. Germline CDR1 is LGHNT and CDR2 is FRNRAP. The CDR3 DNA reads as TGTGCTAGGGGTTTGGTAGGTGAGCAGTTCTTC. This gives the protein CARGLVGEQFF. The full variable domain, completed using reference TRBV12-5 and TRBJ2-1, is DARVTQTPRHKVTEMGQEVTMRCQPILGHNTVFWYRQTMMQGLELLAYFRNRAPLDDSGMPKDRFSAEMPDATLATLKIQPSEPRDSAVYFCARGLVGEQFFGPGTRLTVL.

The chain links TRBV9 to TRBJ2-3, with 7 bases that match TRBD2. Germline loops: CDR1 SGDLS, CDR2 YYNGEE. Trimming removed 3 bases from V and 4 bases from J; junction bases left unmatched: 11. This CDR3 comprises 16 residues. The CDR3 protein is CASSARGGENADTQYF. The CDR3 DNA follows: TGTGCCAGCAGCGCCCGCGGGGGTGAGAACGCAGATACGCAGTATTTT.

This clonotype was observed once. This sequence joins TRBV15 and TRBJ1-5; the D gene is possibly TRBD1 (5 bases). The germline gives CDR1 LNHNV, CDR2 YYDKDF (reference sequence). CDR3 size: 15 residues. Trimming removed 3 bases from V and 1 base from J, with 10 bases in between. The CDR3 here is CATSRDIGSNQPQHF. CDR3 nucleotides: TGTGCCACCAGCAGGGACATAGGGAGCAATCAGCCCCAGCATTTT.

The CDR3 DNA reads as TGTGCCAGCAGCCACAGGGTGGTGGGTTATGGCTACACCTTC. Translating gives CASSHRVVGYGYTF. This chain uses TRBV7-2 with TRBJ1-2, with D possibly being TRBD1 (6 bases). Germline CDR1 and CDR2: SGHTA and FQGNSA. The germline V and J ends were trimmed by 5 bases and 5 bases, with 15 bases remaining between them. The CDR3 runs 14 residues.

V gene TRBV29-1 combines with J gene TRBJ1-1; 8 positions agree with TRBD1. CDR3 size: 13 residues. V shed 5 bases and J 1 base; nucleotides not matched to a gene: 3. The germline gives CDR1 SQVTM, CDR2 ANQGSEA. The CDR3 spells CSVRQGSNTEAFF. CDR3 nucleotides: TGCAGCGTTAGACAGGGGTCGAACACTGAAGCTTTCTTT. Combining the CDR3 with reference TRBV29-1 and TRBJ1-1 gives the whole variable domain SAVISQKPSRDICQRGTSLTIQCQVDSQVTMMFWYRQQPGQSLTLIATANQGSEATYESGFVIDKFPISRPNLTFSTLTVSNMSPEDSSIYLCSVRQGSNTEAFFGQGTRLTVV.

The genes are TRBV4-1 and TRBJ1-1; maybe TRBD1 (6 bases). CDR1 and CDR2 from the germline V gene are MGHRA and YSYEKL. There are 17 residues in the CDR3. V was shortened by 4 bases and J by 4 bases, with 22 bases between the two germline ends. DNA of the CDR3: TGCGCCAGCAGCCCACGCCGCACTATTCAGGGGTCCACTGAAGCTTTCTTT. Protein: CASSPRRTIQGSTEAFF.

This clonotype has at least ten counts. This sequence joins TRBV19 and TRBJ2-5; D possibly corresponds to TRBD2 (6 bases). V was trimmed by 5 bases and J by 5 bases, leaving 15 bases between them. Germline V gene sequence: CDR1 LNHDA, CDR2 SQIVND (reference sequence). The length of the CDR3 is 14 residues. CDR3 residues: CASSSRGVGETQYF. The CDR3 coding sequence is TGTGCCAGTAGTTCCCGCGGGGTCGGTGAGACCCAGTACTTC.

This chain joins TRBV28 and TRBJ2-6, with 9 bases identical to TRBD1. CDR1 MDHEN and CDR2 SYDVKM come from the germline V gene. CDR3 length: 17 residues. The J segment lost 2 bases and the V segment lost 4 bases, leaving 6 bases of the junction unmatched. CDR3 sequence (DNA): TGTGCCAGCAGTTCACAACAGGGGGCGCCTGGGGCCAACGTCCTGACTTTC. As protein: CASSSQQGAPGANVLTF.

This clonotype was picked up one time. A read error may produce the germline difference seen at one junction end. The chain uses TRBV28 and TRBJ2-7; D might be TRBD1 or TRBD2, each matching 5 bases. The V gene's germline CDR1 is MDHEN and CDR2 SYDVKM. This CDR3 region has 19 residues. CDR3 in amino acids: CANSWDGKLQTSSSYEQYF. The CDR3 coding sequence is TGTGCCAACAGTTGGGACGGAAAGCTGCAAACCTCGAGCTCCTACGAGCAGTACTTC.

The rearrangement joins TRBV7-2 to TRBJ2-3; 14 bases match TRBD2. Per germline, CDR1 SGHTA and CDR2 FQGNSA. The CDR3 has 17 residues. Trimming removed 1 base from V and 7 bases from J; junction bases left unmatched: 7. In nucleotides, the CDR3 is TGTGCCAGCAGCTTAGTCCGACTAGCGGGAGGGCCGAATACGCAGTATTTT. Its translation: CASSLVRLAGGPNTQYF.

This clonotype was observed a few times. This chain joins TRBV25-1 and TRBJ2-1, with TRBD2 matching over 9 bases. Trimming removed 6 bases from V and 3 bases from J; junction bases left unmatched: 12. Germline V lookup: CDR1 MGHDK, CDR2 SYGVNS. The CDR3 consists of 17 residues. In nucleotides, the CDR3 is TGTGCCAGCAGCCCTTCAGGCAGCGGGAGGTTCTACAATGAGCAGTTCTTC. Translation: CASSPSGSGRFYNEQFF.

The chain couples TRBV20-1 to TRBJ2-1; no firm D call. Germline V gives CDR1 DFQATT, CDR2 SNEGSKA (reference sequence). V lost 1 base and J 6 bases, leaving 4 bases between the germline ends. CDR3 length: 11 amino acids. The CDR3 protein is CSARARNEQFF. The CDR3 coding sequence is TGCAGTGCTAGAGCCCGCAATGAGCAGTTCTTC.